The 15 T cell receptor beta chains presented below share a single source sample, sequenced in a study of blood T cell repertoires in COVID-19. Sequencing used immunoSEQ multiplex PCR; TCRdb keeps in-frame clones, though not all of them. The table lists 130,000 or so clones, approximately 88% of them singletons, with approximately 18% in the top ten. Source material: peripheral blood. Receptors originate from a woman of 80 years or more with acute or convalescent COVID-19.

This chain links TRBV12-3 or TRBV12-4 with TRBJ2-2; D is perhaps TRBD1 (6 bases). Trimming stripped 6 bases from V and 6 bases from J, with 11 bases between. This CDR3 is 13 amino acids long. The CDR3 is CASRRTGPGELFF. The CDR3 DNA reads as TGTGCCAGCAGACGTACAGGGCCCGGGGAGCTGTTTTTT.

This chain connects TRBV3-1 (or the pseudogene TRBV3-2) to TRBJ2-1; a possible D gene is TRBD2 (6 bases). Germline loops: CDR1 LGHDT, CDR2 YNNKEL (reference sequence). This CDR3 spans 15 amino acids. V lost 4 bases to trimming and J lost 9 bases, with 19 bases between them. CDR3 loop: CASSLGLPRGGEQFF. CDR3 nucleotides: TGTGCCAGCAGCCTGGGACTCCCTCGAGGTGGTGAGCAGTTCTTC.

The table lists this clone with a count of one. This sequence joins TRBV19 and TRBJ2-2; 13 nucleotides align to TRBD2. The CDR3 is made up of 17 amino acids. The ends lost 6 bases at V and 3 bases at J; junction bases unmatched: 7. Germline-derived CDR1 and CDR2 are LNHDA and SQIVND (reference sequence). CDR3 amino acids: CASRPTSGRMDTGELFF. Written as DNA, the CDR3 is TGTGCCAGTAGGCCGACTAGCGGGAGGATGGACACCGGGGAGCTGTTTTTT.

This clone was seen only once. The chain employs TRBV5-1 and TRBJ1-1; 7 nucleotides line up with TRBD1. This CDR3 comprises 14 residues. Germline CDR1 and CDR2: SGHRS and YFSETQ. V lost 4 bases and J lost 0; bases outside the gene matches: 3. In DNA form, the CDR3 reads TGCGCCAGCAGCCTGACAGGGATGAACACTGAAGCTTTCTTT. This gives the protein CASSLTGMNTEAFF.

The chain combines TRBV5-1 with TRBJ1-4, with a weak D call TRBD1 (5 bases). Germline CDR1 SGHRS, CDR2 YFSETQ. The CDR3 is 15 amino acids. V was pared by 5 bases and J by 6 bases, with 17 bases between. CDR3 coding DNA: TGCGCCAGCAGTACACGGGGCCGGAGGGATGAAAAACTGTTTTTT. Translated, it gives CASSTRGRRDEKLFF. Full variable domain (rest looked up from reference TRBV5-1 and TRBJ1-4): KAGVTQTPRYLIKTRGQQVTLSCSPISGHRSVSWYQQTPGQGLQFLFEYFSETQRNKGNFPGRFSGRQFSNSRSEMNVSTLELGDSALYLCASSTRGRRDEKLFFGSGTQLSVL.

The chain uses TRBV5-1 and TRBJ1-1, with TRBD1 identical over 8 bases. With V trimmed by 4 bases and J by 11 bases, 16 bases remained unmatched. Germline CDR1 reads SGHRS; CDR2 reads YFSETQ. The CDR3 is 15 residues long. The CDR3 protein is CASSPAGGDGDSAFF. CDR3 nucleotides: TGCGCCAGCAGCCCCGCAGGGGGCGATGGGGATTCGGCTTTCTTT.

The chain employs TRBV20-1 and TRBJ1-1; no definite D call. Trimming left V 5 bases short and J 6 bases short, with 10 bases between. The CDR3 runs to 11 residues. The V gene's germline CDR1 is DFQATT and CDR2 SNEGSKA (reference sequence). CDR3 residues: CSAYRLPEAFF. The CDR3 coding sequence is TGCAGTGCTTACAGACTACCTGAAGCTTTCTTT.

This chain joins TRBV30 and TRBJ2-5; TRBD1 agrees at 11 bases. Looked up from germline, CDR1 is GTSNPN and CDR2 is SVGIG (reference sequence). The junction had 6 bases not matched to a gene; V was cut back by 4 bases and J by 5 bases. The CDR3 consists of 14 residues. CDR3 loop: CAWMDRGRGETQYF. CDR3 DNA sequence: TGTGCCTGGATGGACAGGGGGCGCGGGGAGACCCAGTACTTC.

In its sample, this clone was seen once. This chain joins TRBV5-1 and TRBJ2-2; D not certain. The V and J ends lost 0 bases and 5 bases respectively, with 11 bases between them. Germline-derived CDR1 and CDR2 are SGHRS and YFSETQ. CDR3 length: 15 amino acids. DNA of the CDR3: TGCGCCAGCAGCTTGGGGAGATCCGGGACCGGGGAGCTGTTTTTT. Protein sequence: CASSLGRSGTGELFF.

CDR3 protein: CASSGGAENTDTQYF. In nucleotides, the CDR3 is TGTGCCAGCAGTGGGGGGGCTGAGAACACAGATACGCAGTATTTT. The rearrangement joins TRBV21-1 to TRBJ2-3; TRBD2 is taken as the D call from the table, unchecked against the DNA. TRBV21-1 is a known pseudogene. This CDR3 is built from 15 residues.

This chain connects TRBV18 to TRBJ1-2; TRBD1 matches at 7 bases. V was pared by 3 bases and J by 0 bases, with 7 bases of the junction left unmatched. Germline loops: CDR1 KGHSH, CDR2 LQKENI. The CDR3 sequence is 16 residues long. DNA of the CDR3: TGTGCCAGCTCACCCGCGGACAGGTTCTCTAACTATGGCTACACCTTC. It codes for CASSPADRFSNYGYTF.

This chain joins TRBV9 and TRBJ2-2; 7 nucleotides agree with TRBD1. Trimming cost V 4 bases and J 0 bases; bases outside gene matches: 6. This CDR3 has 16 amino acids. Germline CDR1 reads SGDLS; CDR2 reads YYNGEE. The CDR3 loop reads CASSPGTATNTGELFF. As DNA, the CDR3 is TGTGCCAGCAGCCCAGGGACAGCCACGAACACCGGGGAGCTGTTTTTT. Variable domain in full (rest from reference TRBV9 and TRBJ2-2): DSGVTQTPKHLITATGQRVTLRCSPRSGDLSVYWYQQSLDQGLQFLIQYYNGEERAKGNILERFSAQQFPDLHSELNLSSLELGDSALYFCASSPGTATNTGELFFGEGSRLTVL.

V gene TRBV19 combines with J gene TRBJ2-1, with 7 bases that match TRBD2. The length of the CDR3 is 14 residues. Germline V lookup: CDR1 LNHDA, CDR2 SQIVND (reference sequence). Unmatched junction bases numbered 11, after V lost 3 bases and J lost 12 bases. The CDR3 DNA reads TGTGCCAGTAGTATTCGGACTAGTACAAGACGGCAGTTCTTC. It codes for CASSIRTSTRRQFF.

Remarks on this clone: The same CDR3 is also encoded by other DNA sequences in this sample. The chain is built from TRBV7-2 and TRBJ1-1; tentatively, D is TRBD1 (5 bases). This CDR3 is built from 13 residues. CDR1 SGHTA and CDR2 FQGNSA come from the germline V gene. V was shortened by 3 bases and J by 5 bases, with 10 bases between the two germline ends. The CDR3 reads CASSFRGGTEAFF. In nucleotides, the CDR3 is TGTGCCAGCAGCTTTAGGGGTGGTACTGAAGCTTTCTTT.

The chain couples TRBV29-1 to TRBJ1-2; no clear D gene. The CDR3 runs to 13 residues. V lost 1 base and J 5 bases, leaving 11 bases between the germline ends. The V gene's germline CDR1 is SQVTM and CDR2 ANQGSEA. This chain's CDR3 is CSVEGPTGYGYTF. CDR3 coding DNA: TGCAGCGTTGAAGGGCCAACCGGGTATGGCTACACCTTC. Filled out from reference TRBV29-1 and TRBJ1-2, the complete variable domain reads SAVISQKPSRDICQRGTSLTIQCQVDSQVTMMFWYRQQPGQSLTLIATANQGSEATYESGFVIDKFPISRPNLTFSTLTVSNMSPEDSSIYLCSVEGPTGYGYTFGSGTRLTVV.